A selection of T cell receptor beta chains follows, all from one sample in a study of OX40 agonist ivuxolimab in advanced cancers. Method: immunoSEQ multiplex PCR; TCRdb's copy keeps in-frame clones and lacks some. The data show 50,000 to 70,000 clones, approximately 90% seen once. The sample in question was CD4+ or CD8+ T cells sorted from blood, obtained in a trial of the OX40 agonist ivuxolimab. The receptors stem from an adult with an advanced solid tumor such as melanoma, head and neck, liver or kidney cancer. CDR3s include the opening cysteine and the closing phenylalanine or tryptophan. The D gene is left open where the match is weak. Clone size is stated in some rows and not others, as once, few, many or a class when expanded.

.,TRBV9,.,TRBJ1-3,TGTGCCAGCAGCCCCGGGGTGGGTCTAGGAGGAAACACCATATATTTT,CASSPGVGLGGNTIYF
once,TRBV19,.,TRBJ1-3,TGTGCCAGTAGTTGGACTCAGTTTTCTGGAAACACCATATATTTT,CASSWTQFSGNTIYF
.,TRBV19,.,TRBJ1-5,TGTGCCAGTAGAACAACAGGGTACAATCAGCCCCAGCATTTT,CASRTTGYNQPQHF
.,TRBV14,.,TRBJ2-7,TGTGCCAGCAGCCAAGGGAGACACGAGCAGTACTTC,CASSQGRHEQYF
.,TRBV14,.,TRBJ2-7,TGTGCCAGCAGCCAAGATTTTGGCAGGGGTTACGAGCAGTACTTC,CASSQDFGRGYEQYF
.,TRBV5-1,TRBD2,TRBJ2-5,TGCGCCAGCAGCTGGGGGACTAGCGGGAGAGGTGAGACCCAGTACTTC,CASSWGTSGRGETQYF
.,TRBV28,TRBD1,TRBJ2-3,TGTGCCAGCAGTTTAGGACAGGGGCGCAAGTATTTT,CASSLGQGRKYF
.,TRBV6-5,.,TRBJ2-1,TGTGCCAGCAGTTACGCCAGGAGCTCCTACAATGAGCAGTTCTTC,CASSYARSSYNEQFF
.,TRBV10-3,TRBD2,TRBJ2-1,TGTGCCATCAGTGCCCGACTAGCAGGTTACAATGAGCAGTTCTTC,CAISARLAGYNEQFF
.,TRBV18,.,TRBJ1-1,TGTGCCAGCTCTTGGGACCGCGATGAGGGTGCAGCTTTCTTT,CASSWDRDEGAAFF
.,TRBV27,TRBD2,TRBJ2-1,TGTGCCAGCAGTTTATCGATCACTAGCGGGAGTCCCCTGGGTGAGCAGTTCTTC,CASSLSITSGSPLGEQFF
.,TRBV19,.,TRBJ1-4,TGTGCCAGTAGTATGGGCAAGGTGTTTTTT,CASSMGKVFF
.,TRBV6-5,TRBD1,TRBJ1-1,TGTGCCAGCAGTTACAAGGACAGGGGGCTGGTAGCTGAAGCTTTCTTT,CASSYKDRGLVAEAFF
.,TRBV2,.,TRBJ1-6,TGTGCCAGCAGAATGACAGAGAATTCACCCCTCCACTTT,CASRMTENSPLHF
.,TRBV5-1,.,TRBJ2-3,TGCGCCAGCAGCTTGGCTACGGGAGAGGCAGATACGCAGTATTTT,CASSLATGEADTQYF
.,TRBV21-1,.,TRBJ1-1,TGTGCCAGCAGAACCGCTTACTACACAATTCGCACTGAAGCTTTCTTT,CASRTAYYTIRTEAFF
.,TRBV2,TRBD2,TRBJ2-5,TGTGCCAGCACTCCCGGGAGCGGGGTGTACCAAGAGACCCAGTACTTC,CASTPGSGVYQETQYF
.,TRBV5-6,.,TRBJ1-1,TGTGCCAGCAGCATGAACACTGAAGCTTTCTTT,CASSMNTEAFF
.,TRBV5-1,TRBD2,TRBJ2-7,TGCGCCAGCAGCTGGACGACTAGCGGGAACTACGAGCAGTACTTC,CASSWTTSGNYEQYF
.,TRBV13,.,TRBJ1-2,TGTGCCAGCAGCTTAGGCGGCCGGGGTCGCTACACCTTC,CASSLGGRGRYTF
.,TRBV6-5,.,TRBJ1-1,TGTGCCAGCAGTTACTCGACGAACACTGAAGCTTTCTTT,CASSYSTNTEAFF
once,TRBV25-1,.,TRBJ2-3,TGTGCCAGCAGTTGTTCGTGGTGCGCAGATACGCAGTATTTT,CASSCSWCADTQYF
.,TRBV28,.,TRBJ2-4,TGTGCCAGCAGTTTACTGGGGGCACTAGCCAAAAACATTCAGTACTTC,CASSLLGALAKNIQYF